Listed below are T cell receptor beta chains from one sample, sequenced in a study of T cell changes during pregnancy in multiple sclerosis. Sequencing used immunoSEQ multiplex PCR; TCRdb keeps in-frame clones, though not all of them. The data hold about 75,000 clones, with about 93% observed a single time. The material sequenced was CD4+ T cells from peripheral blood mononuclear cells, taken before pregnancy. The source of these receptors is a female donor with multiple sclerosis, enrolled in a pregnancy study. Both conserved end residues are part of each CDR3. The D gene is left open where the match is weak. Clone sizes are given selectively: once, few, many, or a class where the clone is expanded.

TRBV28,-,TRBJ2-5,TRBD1,CASSLLRRTGGIKTQYF,TGTGCCAGCAGTTTGCTTAGACGGACAGGGGGGATAAAGACCCAGTACTTC
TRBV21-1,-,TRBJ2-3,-,CASTHWGGIDTQYF,TGTGCCAGCACCCACTGGGGGGGTATAGATACGCAGTATTTT
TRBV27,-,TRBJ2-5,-,CASSISTSGGETQYF,TGTGCCAGCAGTATCTCGACTAGTGGTGGAGAGACCCAGTACTTC
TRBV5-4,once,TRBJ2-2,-,CASSLAGANTGELFF,TGTGCCAGCAGCTTGGCTGGGGCCAACACCGGGGAGCTGTTTTTT
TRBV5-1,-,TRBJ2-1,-,CASSLGLLGNEQFF,TGCGCCAGCAGCTTGGGACTCCTAGGTAATGAGCAGTTCTTC
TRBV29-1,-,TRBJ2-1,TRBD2,CSVSGRHGGEQFF,TGCAGCGTTTCCGGGAGGCACGGGGGAGAGCAGTTCTTC
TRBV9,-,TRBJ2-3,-,CASSGRISTDTQYF,TGTGCCAGCTCGGGGAGGATTAGCACAGATACGCAGTATTTT
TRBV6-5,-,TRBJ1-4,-,CASRLKSSGEKLFF,TGTGCCAGCAGACTCAAGTCGAGCGGTGAAAAACTGTTTTTT
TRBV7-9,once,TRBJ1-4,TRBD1,CASSFHRGYEKLFF,TGTGCCAGCAGCTTCCACAGGGGATATGAAAAACTGTTTTTT
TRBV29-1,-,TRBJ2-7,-,CSVGTYYEQYF,TGCAGCGTTGGGACTTACTACGAGCAGTACTTC
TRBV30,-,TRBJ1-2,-,CAWSRVQMIYGYTF,TGTGCCTGGAGTCGGGTTCAGATGATCTATGGCTACACCTTC
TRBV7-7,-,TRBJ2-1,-,CASSLAGQGDNEQFF,TGTGCTAGCAGCTTAGCGGGTCAGGGGGACAATGAGCAGTTCTTC
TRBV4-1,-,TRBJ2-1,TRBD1,CASSWGPGQGLYNEQFF,TGCGCCAGCAGTTGGGGACCGGGACAGGGGCTCTACAATGAGCAGTTCTTC
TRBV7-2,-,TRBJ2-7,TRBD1,CASSLPPGQAYEQYF,TGTGCCAGCAGCTTACCCCCGGGACAGGCCTACGAGCAGTACTTC
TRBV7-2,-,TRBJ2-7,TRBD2,CASSSRSRASGNYEQYF,TGTGCCAGCAGCTCTCGATCTCGGGCTAGCGGGAACTACGAGCAGTACTTC
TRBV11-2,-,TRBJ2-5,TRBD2,CASSLGTAGGPQYF,TGTGCCAGCAGCTTAGGGACAGCGGGGGGACCCCAGTACTTC
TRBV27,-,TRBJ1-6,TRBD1,CASTRQGLNSPLHF,TGTGCCAGCACGCGACAGGGTCTTAATTCACCCCTCCACTTT
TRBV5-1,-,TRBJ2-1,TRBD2,CASSLGGSSNEQFF,TGCGCCAGCAGCTTGGGCGGGAGTAGCAATGAGCAGTTCTTC
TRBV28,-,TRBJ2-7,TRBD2,CASTRLAGGYEQYF,TGTGCCAGCACCCGGCTAGCGGGAGGGTACGAGCAGTACTTC
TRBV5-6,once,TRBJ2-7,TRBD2,CASSLVGGREQYF,TGTGCCAGCAGCTTGGTGGGGGGGAGGGAGCAGTACTTC
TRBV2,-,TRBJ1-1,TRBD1,CASRTGMDTEAFF,TGTGCCAGCCGGACAGGGATGGACACTGAAGCTTTCTTT
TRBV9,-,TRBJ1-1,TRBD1,CASSVVAGGGEAFF,TGTGCCAGCAGCGTAGTGGCAGGGGGCGGTGAAGCTTTCTTT
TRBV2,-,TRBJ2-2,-,CASSTREGGSGELFF,TGTGCCAGCAGTACCCGTGAGGGTGGGAGCGGGGAGCTGTTTTTT
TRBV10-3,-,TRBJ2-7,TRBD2,CAISYSSGSAHEQYF,TGTGCCATCAGTTACTCTAGCGGGAGCGCCCACGAGCAGTACTTC
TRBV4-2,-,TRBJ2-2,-,CASSQDQGAAGELFF,TGTGCCAGCAGCCAAGATCAAGGGGCGGCCGGGGAGCTGTTTTTT
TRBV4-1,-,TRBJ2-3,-,CASSQDNHGAYTDTQYF,TGCGCCAGCAGCCAAGATAATCATGGGGCCTACACAGATACGCAGTATTTT
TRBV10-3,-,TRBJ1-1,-,CAIRDWGGGGNTEAFF,TGTGCCATCAGGGACTGGGGCGGGGGAGGGAACACTGAAGCTTTCTTT
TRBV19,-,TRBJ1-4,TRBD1,CASSDRGRGEKLFF,TGTGCCAGTAGTGACAGGGGGCGCGGTGAAAAACTGTTTTTT
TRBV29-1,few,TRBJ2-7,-,CSYRSSYEQYF,TGCAGTTACAGGAGCTCCTACGAGCAGTACTTC
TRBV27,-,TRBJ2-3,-,CASSSLGGAADTQYF,TGTGCCAGCAGCAGCCTGGGGGGGGCGGCGGATACGCAGTATTTT
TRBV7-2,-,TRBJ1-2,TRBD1,CASSSQGQTNYGYTF,TGTGCCAGCAGCTCTCAGGGACAGACTAACTATGGCTACACCTTC
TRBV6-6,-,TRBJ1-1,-,CASSRGGGETEAFF,TGTGCCAGCAGCAGGGGAGGGGGAGAGACTGAAGCTTTCTTT
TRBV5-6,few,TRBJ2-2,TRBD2,CASSLSGGAPGELFF,TGTGCCAGCAGCCTTAGCGGGGGGGCCCCCGGGGAGCTGTTTTTT
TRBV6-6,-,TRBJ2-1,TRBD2,CASSVLGAGGGEQFF,TGTGCCAGCAGTGTCCTCGGGGCCGGGGGGGGTGAGCAGTTCTTC
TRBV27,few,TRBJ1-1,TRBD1,CASSYRGGNTEAFF,TGTGCCAGCAGTTACAGGGGGGGTAACACTGAAGCTTTCTTT
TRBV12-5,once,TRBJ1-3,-,CASGSNQETSGNTIYF,TGTGCTAGTGGTTCGAACCAGGAAACCTCTGGAAACACCATATATTTT
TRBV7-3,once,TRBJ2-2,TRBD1,CASSSPGGRAAGELFF,TGTGCCAGCAGCTCACCAGGGGGCAGGGCTGCCGGGGAGCTGTTTTTT
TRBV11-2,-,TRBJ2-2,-,CASSPGHPNTGELFF,TGTGCCAGCAGCCCGGGACACCCGAACACCGGGGAGCTGTTTTTT
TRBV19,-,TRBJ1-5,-,CASSATDYSNQPQHF,TGTGCCAGTAGCGCGACAGATTATAGCAATCAGCCCCAGCATTTT
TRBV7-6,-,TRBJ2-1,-,CASSLVSRGYNEQFF,TGTGCCAGCAGCTTAGTAAGCCGTGGTTACAATGAGCAGTTCTTC
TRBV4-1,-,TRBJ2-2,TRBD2,CASSQEHGVAGGPDTGELFF,TGCGCCAGCAGCCAAGAACATGGAGTAGCGGGAGGGCCGGACACCGGGGAGCTGTTTTTT
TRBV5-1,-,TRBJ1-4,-,CASSPSGRDEKLFF,TGCGCCAGCAGCCCCTCGGGGAGGGATGAAAAACTGTTTTTT
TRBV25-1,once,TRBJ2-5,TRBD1,CASSDTGATQYF,TGTGCCAGCAGTGACACAGGGGCGACCCAGTACTTC
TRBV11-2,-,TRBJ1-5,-,CASSLESRQPQHF,TGTGCCAGCAGCTTAGAAAGCCGGCAGCCCCAGCATTTT
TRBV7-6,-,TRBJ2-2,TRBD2,CASSFHPSGMTGELFF,TGTGCCAGCAGCTTTCACCCTAGCGGGATGACCGGGGAGCTGTTTTTT
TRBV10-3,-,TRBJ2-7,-,CAISDFEPSEQYF,TGTGCCATCAGTGACTTCGAGCCCTCCGAGCAGTACTTC
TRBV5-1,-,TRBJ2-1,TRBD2,CASSSASGSEQFF,TGCGCCAGCAGCTCTGCTAGCGGGAGTGAGCAGTTCTTC
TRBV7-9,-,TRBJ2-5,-,CASSSGVGQETQYF,TGTGCCAGCAGCTCAGGTGTAGGTCAAGAGACCCAGTACTTC
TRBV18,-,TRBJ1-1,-,CASSPPLLNTEAFF,TGTGCCAGCTCACCCCCACTCTTGAACACTGAAGCTTTCTTT
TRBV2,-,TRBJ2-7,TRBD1,CASSGDRTGYEQYF,TGTGCCAGCAGTGGGGACAGGACTGGCTACGAGCAGTACTTC
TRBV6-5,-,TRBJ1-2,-,CASSYVYDSNYGYTF,TGTGCCAGCAGTTACGTGTATGACTCTAACTATGGCTACACCTTC
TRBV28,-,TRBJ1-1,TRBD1,CASSFLDRASSEAFF,TGTGCCAGCAGTTTCCTGGACAGGGCCTCCTCTGAAGCTTTCTTT
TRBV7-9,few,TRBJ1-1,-,CASSLSLTVWAFF,TGTGCCAGCAGCTTAAGCTTAACGGTGTGGGCTTTCTTT
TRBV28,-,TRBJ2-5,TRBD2,CASSPNTRLAGQETQYF,TGTGCCAGCAGTCCTAACACCCGACTAGCGGGCCAAGAGACCCAGTACTTC
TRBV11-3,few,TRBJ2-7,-,CASSLDSATEQYF,TGTGCCAGCAGCTTAGATTCTGCAACAGAGCAGTACTTC